These T cell receptor beta chains were read from a single sample in a study of T cell repertoires in ileal Crohn's disease. Assay: immunoSEQ multiplex PCR; the TCRdb copy retains only in-frame clones and omits some. The sample lists 15,000 or so clones; 87% were seen once. Sequenced sample: ileal tissue. Source of these receptors: an adult with Crohn's disease. CDR3s include the opening cysteine and the closing phenylalanine or tryptophan. A D gene is named only where the DNA matches it firmly. Clone size is stated in some rows and not others, as once, few, many or a class when expanded.

clone_size: NA
j_call: TRBJ2-7
v_call: TRBV7-2
d_call: TRBD2
cdr3_length: 16
cdr3_aa: CASSLVLGGGSYEQYF
cdr3_nt: TGTGCCAGCAGCTTAGTTTTGGGGGGGGGATCCTACGAGCAGTACTTC

clone_size: NA
j_call: TRBJ2-1
v_call: TRBV15
d_call: NA
cdr3_length: 12
cdr3_aa: CATSRSTNEQFF
cdr3_nt: TGTGCCACCAGCAGATCTACCAATGAGCAGTTCTTC

clone_size: NA
j_call: TRBJ1-6
v_call: TRBV5-1
d_call: NA
cdr3_length: 14
cdr3_aa: CASSLAVGNSPLHF
cdr3_nt: TGCGCCAGCAGCCTTGCGGTTGGGAATTCACCCCTCCACTTT

clone_size: NA
j_call: TRBJ2-5
v_call: TRBV20-1
d_call: NA
cdr3_length: 11
cdr3_aa: CSASGKETQYF
cdr3_nt: TGCAGTGCTAGCGGGAAAGAGACCCAGTACTTC

clone_size: NA
j_call: TRBJ2-1
v_call: TRBV7-3
d_call: NA
cdr3_length: 14
cdr3_aa: CASSFSASYNEQFF
cdr3_nt: TGTGCCAGCAGCTTTAGCGCCTCCTACAATGAGCAGTTCTTC

clone_size: NA
j_call: TRBJ1-2
v_call: TRBV18
d_call: NA
cdr3_length: 15
cdr3_aa: CASSLRARQNYGYTF
cdr3_nt: TGTGCCAGCTCACTAAGGGCGAGACAGAACTATGGCTACACCTTC

clone_size: NA
j_call: TRBJ2-3
v_call: TRBV7-2
d_call: NA
cdr3_length: 13
cdr3_aa: CASSSPGTDTQYF
cdr3_nt: TGTGCCAGCAGCTCCCCCGGCACAGATACGCAGTATTTT

clone_size: once
j_call: TRBJ2-1
v_call: TRBV7-3
d_call: NA
cdr3_length: 15
cdr3_aa: CASSPGGRSYNEQFF
cdr3_nt: TGTGCCAGCAGCCCCGGAGGAAGATCCTACAATGAGCAGTTCTTC

clone_size: NA
j_call: TRBJ1-5
v_call: TRBV18
d_call: TRBD1
cdr3_length: 17
cdr3_aa: CASSPERTGGSNQPQHF
cdr3_nt: TGTGCCAGCTCACCCGAGCGGACAGGGGGCAGCAATCAGCCCCAGCATTTT

clone_size: NA
j_call: TRBJ2-7
v_call: TRBV30
d_call: TRBD2
cdr3_length: 13
cdr3_aa: CAWNIGGYYEQYF
cdr3_nt: TGTGCCTGGAACATCGGGGGGTACTACGAGCAGTACTTC

clone_size: NA
j_call: TRBJ2-7
v_call: TRBV4-2
d_call: TRBD1
cdr3_length: 15
cdr3_aa: CASSQGGQGAYEQYF
cdr3_nt: TGTGCCAGCAGCCAAGGAGGCCAGGGGGCCTACGAGCAGTACTTC

clone_size: NA
j_call: TRBJ2-1
v_call: TRBV6-5
d_call: NA
cdr3_length: 15
cdr3_aa: CASTKEGWTWNEQFF
cdr3_nt: TGTGCCAGCACCAAAGAGGGATGGACGTGGAATGAGCAGTTCTTC

clone_size: NA
j_call: TRBJ2-2
v_call: TRBV28
d_call: NA
cdr3_length: 16
cdr3_aa: CASSLLGAGVSGELFF
cdr3_nt: TGTGCCAGCAGTTTACTGGGGGCGGGCGTAAGCGGGGAGCTGTTTTTT

clone_size: NA
j_call: TRBJ2-7
v_call: TRBV18
d_call: TRBD1
cdr3_length: 16
cdr3_aa: CASSSRFGTDPYEQYF
cdr3_nt: TGTGCCAGCTCATCGAGGTTTGGGACAGACCCCTACGAGCAGTACTTC

clone_size: NA
j_call: TRBJ1-2
v_call: TRBV30
d_call: NA
cdr3_length: 13
cdr3_aa: CAWTRSTNYGYTF
cdr3_nt: TGTGCCTGGACTCGCTCTACTAACTATGGCTACACCTTC

clone_size: few
j_call: TRBJ1-4
v_call: TRBV6-1
d_call: TRBD1
cdr3_length: 15
cdr3_aa: CASSDRGQINEKLFF
cdr3_nt: TGTGCCAGCAGTGACCGGGGACAGATTAATGAAAAACTGTTTTTT

clone_size: NA
j_call: TRBJ1-1
v_call: TRBV6-5
d_call: TRBD1
cdr3_length: 14
cdr3_aa: CASRPTDRDAEAFF
cdr3_nt: TGTGCCAGCAGGCCCACTGACAGGGACGCTGAAGCTTTCTTT

clone_size: NA
j_call: TRBJ1-4
v_call: TRBV6-1
d_call: NA
cdr3_length: 15
cdr3_aa: CASRPAGRTNEKLFF
cdr3_nt: TGTGCCAGCAGGCCCGCGGGGAGGACTAATGAAAAACTGTTTTTT

clone_size: NA
j_call: TRBJ1-1
v_call: TRBV5-1
d_call: NA
cdr3_length: 13
cdr3_aa: CASSELGATEAFF
cdr3_nt: TGCGCCAGCAGTGAGCTAGGTGCCACTGAAGCTTTCTTT

clone_size: NA
j_call: TRBJ2-3
v_call: TRBV28
d_call: TRBD1
cdr3_length: 15
cdr3_aa: CASSLWTGRTDTQYF
cdr3_nt: TGTGCCAGCAGTCTGTGGACAGGGCGTACAGATACGCAGTATTTT

clone_size: NA
j_call: TRBJ2-3
v_call: TRBV6-4
d_call: NA
cdr3_length: 13
cdr3_aa: CASSGQSADTQYF
cdr3_nt: TGTGCCAGCAGTGGCCAGAGCGCAGATACGCAGTATTTT

clone_size: once
j_call: TRBJ2-2
v_call: TRBV19
d_call: NA
cdr3_length: 14
cdr3_aa: CASSRDTNTGELFF
cdr3_nt: TGTGCCAGTAGCCGGGACACGAACACCGGGGAGCTGTTTTTT

clone_size: NA
j_call: TRBJ2-2
v_call: TRBV27
d_call: NA
cdr3_length: 15
cdr3_aa: CASSFDRGGAGELFF
cdr3_nt: TGTGCCAGCAGTTTCGACAGGGGAGGGGCCGGGGAGCTGTTTTTT

clone_size: NA
j_call: TRBJ2-1
v_call: TRBV6-6
d_call: NA
cdr3_length: 15
cdr3_aa: CASSQDLSSYNEQFF
cdr3_nt: TGTGCCAGCAGTCAGGACTTGAGCTCCTACAATGAGCAGTTCTTC

clone_size: NA
j_call: TRBJ1-1
v_call: TRBV29-1
d_call: TRBD1
cdr3_length: 13
cdr3_aa: CSVGQGPNTEAFF
cdr3_nt: TGCAGCGTTGGACAGGGACCGAACACTGAAGCTTTCTTT

clone_size: NA
j_call: TRBJ2-7
v_call: TRBV7-2
d_call: NA
cdr3_length: 14
cdr3_aa: CASSVLRDTYEQYF
cdr3_nt: TGTGCCAGCAGCGTACTCAGGGACACCTACGAGCAGTACTTC

clone_size: NA
j_call: TRBJ1-4
v_call: TRBV6-1
d_call: NA
cdr3_length: 15
cdr3_aa: CASFPGQATNEKLFF
cdr3_nt: TGTGCCAGCTTCCCCGGACAAGCAACTAATGAAAAACTGTTTTTT

clone_size: NA
j_call: TRBJ1-6
v_call: TRBV5-1
d_call: NA
cdr3_length: 17
cdr3_aa: CASSRELPSSYNSPLHF
cdr3_nt: TGCGCCAGCAGCCGCGAGCTTCCGAGCTCCTATAATTCACCCCTCCACTTT

clone_size: NA
j_call: TRBJ2-7
v_call: TRBV5-1
d_call: TRBD2
cdr3_length: 14
cdr3_aa: CASSFSGGGYEQYF
cdr3_nt: TGCGCCAGCAGCTTCTCGGGCGGGGGCTACGAGCAGTACTTC

clone_size: NA
j_call: TRBJ2-7
v_call: TRBV30
d_call: TRBD1
cdr3_length: 15
cdr3_aa: CAWRGPGQGFREQYF
cdr3_nt: TGTGCCTGGAGAGGCCCGGGACAGGGTTTTCGGGAGCAGTACTTC

clone_size: NA
j_call: TRBJ2-3
v_call: TRBV7-3
d_call: TRBD2
cdr3_length: 17
cdr3_aa: CASSLNPSGGETDTQYF
cdr3_nt: TGTGCCAGCAGCTTAAATCCTAGCGGGGGGGAGACAGATACGCAGTATTTT

clone_size: NA
j_call: TRBJ2-1
v_call: TRBV30
d_call: TRBD2
cdr3_length: 13
cdr3_aa: CAWSRGVYNEQFF
cdr3_nt: TGTGCCTGGAGCCGGGGGGTCTACAATGAGCAGTTCTTC

clone_size: few
j_call: TRBJ2-1
v_call: TRBV29-1
d_call: NA
cdr3_length: 12
cdr3_aa: CSEQGGYNEQFF
cdr3_nt: TGCAGCGAACAGGGTGGCTACAATGAGCAGTTCTTC

clone_size: NA
j_call: TRBJ1-1
v_call: TRBV6-4
d_call: NA
cdr3_length: 13
cdr3_aa: CASSRTTHLEAFF
cdr3_nt: TGTGCCAGCAGTCGTACCACTCACCTTGAAGCTTTCTTT

clone_size: NA
j_call: TRBJ2-3
v_call: TRBV28
d_call: TRBD2
cdr3_length: 16
cdr3_aa: CASRPRLAGGTDTQYF
cdr3_nt: TGTGCCAGCAGGCCAAGACTAGCGGGAGGGACAGATACGCAGTATTTT

clone_size: NA
j_call: TRBJ2-1
v_call: TRBV9
d_call: NA
cdr3_length: 13
cdr3_aa: CASSASRETEQFF
cdr3_nt: TGTGCCAGCAGCGCCTCCAGGGAAACTGAGCAGTTCTTC

clone_size: NA
j_call: TRBJ2-2
v_call: TRBV7-9
d_call: NA
cdr3_length: 15
cdr3_aa: CASSLSRLNTGELFF
cdr3_nt: TGTGCCAGCAGCTTAAGCAGGTTGAACACCGGGGAGCTGTTTTTT

clone_size: NA
j_call: TRBJ2-1
v_call: TRBV5-6
d_call: NA
cdr3_length: 12
cdr3_aa: CASSRGYNEQFF
cdr3_nt: TGTGCCAGCAGCCGGGGTTACAATGAGCAGTTCTTC

clone_size: NA
j_call: TRBJ1-3
v_call: TRBV18
d_call: NA
cdr3_length: 15
cdr3_aa: CASSPTQYSGNTIYF
cdr3_nt: TGTGCCAGCTCACCAACACAGTACTCTGGAAACACCATATATTTT

clone_size: NA
j_call: TRBJ2-5
v_call: TRBV7-9
d_call: TRBD2
cdr3_length: 16
cdr3_aa: CASSLSRLAIGETQYF
cdr3_nt: TGTGCCAGCAGCCTGTCCCGACTAGCTATAGGAGAGACCCAGTACTTC

clone_size: NA
j_call: TRBJ2-1
v_call: TRBV27
d_call: TRBD2
cdr3_length: 15
cdr3_aa: CASSTLAGVRNEQFF
cdr3_nt: TGTGCCAGCAGCACACTAGCGGGAGTCAGGAATGAGCAGTTCTTC

clone_size: NA
j_call: TRBJ1-1
v_call: TRBV10-3
d_call: NA
cdr3_length: 18
cdr3_aa: CAISAAMRRSGMNTEAFF
cdr3_nt: TGTGCCATCAGTGCCGCTATGCGGAGAAGTGGCATGAACACTGAAGCTTTCTTT

clone_size: NA
j_call: TRBJ1-1
v_call: TRBV7-9
d_call: NA
cdr3_length: 13
cdr3_aa: CASSPNKNTEAFF
cdr3_nt: TGTGCCAGCAGCCCCAACAAGAACACTGAAGCTTTCTTT

clone_size: NA
j_call: TRBJ1-1
v_call: TRBV18
d_call: NA
cdr3_length: 13
cdr3_aa: CASSPMLNTEAFF
cdr3_nt: TGTGCCAGCTCACCAATGTTAAACACTGAAGCTTTCTTT

clone_size: NA
j_call: TRBJ2-7
v_call: TRBV5-1
d_call: TRBD1
cdr3_length: 15
cdr3_aa: CASSPTPSQGSQQYF
cdr3_nt: TGCGCCAGCAGCCCCACCCCGTCACAGGGGTCGCAGCAGTACTTC